Listed here are 12 T cell receptor beta chains from one sample, sequenced in a study of PD-1 blockade in classical Hodgkin lymphoma (dated by TCRdb to about 2020). The time point label on this specimen signifies: cycle 1 day 1 (C1D1), immediately before nivolumab initiation. Relapse after autologous stem cell transplantation had occurred in all trial patients, and cohorts A, B and C were distinguished by prior brentuximab vedotin exposure. To prepare the library, the immunoSEQ multiplex PCR assay was applied. TCRdb mirrors the immuneACCESS table, restricted to in-frame sequences. Some clones are absent from its copies; in checked studies, under half trace to an unresolved V gene, and the reason for the others is unknown. Within this sample are 70,000 to 80,000 clones, with 93% of them counted one time only. The ten largest clones add up to about 8% of the sample. Sequences were derived from peripheral blood mononuclear cells (PBMCs), sampled at baseline. The receptor source for this set is a human donor with classical Hodgkin lymphoma.

This chain links TRBV28 with TRBJ2-3; D perhaps matches TRBD2 (6 bases). V was shortened by 7 bases and J by 1 base, with 9 bases between the two germline ends. Per germline, CDR1 MDHEN and CDR2 SYDVKM. The CDR3 is 13 residues long. The chain's CDR3 is CASMGGGTDTQYF. The CDR3, as DNA: TGTGCCAGCATGGGAGGAGGCACAGATACGCAGTATTTT.

V gene TRBV5-1 combines with J gene TRBJ2-7, with a possible D match to TRBD2 (5 bases). CDR1 SGHRS and CDR2 YFSETQ come from the germline V gene. CDR3 length: 12 residues. V gave up 0 bases and J gave up 5 bases, with 6 bases separating them. In DNA form, the CDR3 reads TGCGCCAGCAGCTTGGAGGGAGACGAGCAGTACTTC. This codes for CASSLEGDEQYF.

The gene calls are TRBV28 and TRBJ2-5; D not resolved. Looked up from germline, CDR1 is MDHEN and CDR2 is SYDVKM. CDR3 length: 16 residues. Trimming took 5 bases from V and 5 from J, leaving 21 bases between them. CDR3 loop: CASSPPLWGSVETQYF. The CDR3 region has the DNA TGTGCCAGCAGTCCCCCCCTTTGGGGTAGTGTCGAGACCCAGTACTTC.

V and J are TRBV2 and TRBJ1-2, with 10 bases aligning to TRBD1. V lost 5 bases and J lost 0; bases outside the gene matches: 3. CDR1 is SNHLY and CDR2 is FYNNEI in the germline V gene. This CDR3 has 15 residues. The CDR3: CASSYGQGANYGYTF. The CDR3 DNA reads as TGTGCCAGCAGTTATGGACAGGGGGCTAACTATGGCTACACCTTC. Together with reference TRBV2 and TRBJ1-2, the CDR3 gives the full variable domain: EPEVTQTPSHQVTQMGQEVILRCVPISNHLYFYWYRQILGQKVEFLVSFYNNEISEKSEIFDDQFSVERPDGSNFTLKIRSTKLEDSAMYFCASSYGQGANYGYTFGSGTRLTVV.

This chain connects TRBV6-6 to TRBJ2-7, with D possibly matching TRBD1 (7 bases). V lost 0 bases and J lost 5, with 17 bases in between. CDR1 is MNHNY, CDR2 SVGAGI, per germline (reference sequence). The CDR3 totals 16 residues. The CDR3 DNA sequence: TGTGCCAGCAGTTACTCGAACCGACAGGGAGGCCACGAGCAGTACTTC. The encoded protein is CASSYSNRQGGHEQYF.

The V gene is TRBV28, the J gene TRBJ2-7, with a possible D match to TRBD2 (5 bases). The V gene's germline CDR1 is MDHEN and CDR2 SYDVKM. V was cut by 7 bases and J by 7 bases, with 17 bases left in between. This CDR3 is built from 13 residues. The CDR3 is CASIKEGLWEQYF. CDR3 sequence (DNA): TGTGCCAGCATTAAAGAGGGTTTGTGGGAGCAGTACTTC.

The chain is built from TRBV9 and TRBJ1-2, with D possibly being TRBD1 (6 bases). The CDR3 covers 13 residues. Germline loops: CDR1 SGDLS, CDR2 YYNGEE. The V end was cut by 3 bases, the J end by 7 bases, with 13 bases between. For the CDR3, the DNA is TGTGCCAGCAGCGGGGTAGGGGGTTCTGGCTACACCTTC. It encodes CASSGVGGSGYTF.

V usage is TRBV27 and J usage is TRBJ2-1, with a possible D match to TRBD1 (6 bases). This CDR3 comprises 15 residues. CDR1 MNHEY and CDR2 SMNVEV come from the germline V gene (reference sequence). Trimming removed 1 base from V and 7 bases from J, with 14 bases in between. The CDR3 region is CASSLLGATDNEQFF. CDR3 coding DNA: TGTGCCAGCAGTTTATTGGGGGCCACAGATAATGAGCAGTTCTTC.

Notes on this clone: This same CDR3 is encoded by further DNA sequences in the sample. The genes are TRBV5-1 and TRBJ2-1, with D possibly being TRBD1 or TRBD2 (5 bases each). In germline, CDR1 is SGHRS, CDR2 YFSETQ. The CDR3 runs 15 residues. The germline V and J ends were trimmed by 2 bases and 0 bases, with 9 bases remaining between them. The CDR3 coding sequence is TGCGCCAGCAGCTTCGATGGGGGCTCCTACAATGAGCAGTTCTTC. Protein: CASSFDGGSYNEQFF. Complete variable domain (other parts from reference TRBV5-1 and TRBJ2-1): KAGVTQTPRYLIKTRGQQVTLSCSPISGHRSVSWYQQTPGQGLQFLFEYFSETQRNKGNFPGRFSGRQFSNSRSEMNVSTLELGDSALYLCASSFDGGSYNEQFFGPGTRLTVL.

V and J are TRBV5-1 and TRBJ2-2; 13 bases fit TRBD2. This CDR3 comprises 15 residues. J gave up 6 bases and V 4 bases, and 3 bases lay outside the gene matches. Germline V lookup: CDR1 SGHRS, CDR2 YFSETQ. CDR3 DNA: TGCGCCAGCAGCACAACTAGCGGGAGGGCCGGGGAGCTGTTTTTT. This gives the protein CASSTTSGRAGELFF.

This chain uses TRBV7-3 with TRBJ2-3, with TRBD1 matching 7 bases. Germline CDR1 SGHTA, CDR2 FQGTGA. CDR3 length: 15 residues. The junction had 11 bases not matched to a gene; V was cut back by 5 bases and J by 6 bases. CDR3 amino acids: CASSQGAGGTDTQYF. The CDR3 nucleotides are TGTGCCAGCAGCCAAGGGGCAGGGGGAACGGATACGCAGTATTTT.

This sequence joins TRBV6-1 and TRBJ1-1; 7 bases agree with TRBD1. Germline V CDR1 and CDR2: MNHNS, SASEGT. CDR3 length: 16 amino acids. Trimming cost V 3 bases and J 1 base; bases outside gene matches: 8. The CDR3, as DNA: TGTGCCAGCAGTGATCCGACAGGGTCTGGGAACACTGAAGCTTTCTTT. Translating it yields CASSDPTGSGNTEAFF.